Listed here are 8 T cell receptor beta chains from one sample, sequenced in a study of shared clonotypes between healthy human individuals. Produced via immunoSEQ multiplex PCR; TCRdb's table is partial and in-frame only. Of about 2.4 million clones in the sample, over 85% were seen once. Material: naive CD4+ T cells from PBMCs. Subset: CD45RA+ positively selected. All receptors derive from a man aged 18-30 years in good health. Some clones in this sample may be carry-over from other donors' samples.

V gene TRBV14 combines with J gene TRBJ2-1, with 7 nucleotides matching TRBD1. Per germline, CDR1 SGHDN and CDR2 FVKESK. Trimming removed 3 bases from V and 3 bases from J; junction bases left unmatched: 14. This CDR3 is 18 amino acids long. The CDR3 sequence is CASSHSERGLSYYNEQFF. The CDR3 bases are TGTGCCAGCAGCCACTCGGAAAGGGGGCTTTCCTACTACAATGAGCAGTTCTTC.

J is TRBJ1-4 and V is TRBV2; 9 bases align to TRBD1. Germline values: CDR1 SNHLY, CDR2 FYNNEI. With V trimmed by 5 bases and J by 7 bases, 2 bases remained unmatched. The CDR3 sequence is 13 residues long. DNA of the CDR3: TGTGCCAGCAGTCGGGGACAGGGTGAAAAACTGTTTTTT. Translated: CASSRGQGEKLFF.

The chain couples TRBV29-1 to TRBJ2-1; 11 bases align to TRBD2. CDR1 is SQVTM and CDR2 is ANQGSEA in the germline V gene. The trim removed 2 bases at V and 5 bases at J, leaving 5 bases unmatched. The CDR3 has 15 amino acids. This CDR3 reads CSVELGTSGHNEQFF. CDR3 DNA sequence: TGCAGCGTTGAACTCGGGACTAGCGGCCACAATGAGCAGTTCTTC.

The rearrangement links TRBV6-6 to TRBJ2-4; 11 nucleotides align to TRBD1. This CDR3 spans 14 amino acids. With 6 bases clipped from V and 8 bases from J, the junction kept 6 bases outside the gene matches. Germline V CDR1 and CDR2: MNHNY, SVGAGI (reference sequence). DNA of the CDR3: TGTGCCAGCAGGGTAGGACAGGGGGCTGACATTCAGTACTTC. This encodes CASRVGQGADIQYF.

About this clone: The same CDR3 is also encoded by other DNA sequences in this sample. The CDR3 protein is CASSLSFGEQYF. For the CDR3, the DNA is TGTGCCAGCAGTTTGTCCTTTGGCGAGCAGTACTTC. The V gene is TRBV28, the J gene TRBJ2-7; D remains ambiguous. The germline V gene encodes CDR1 MDHEN and CDR2 SYDVKM. The CDR3 consists of 12 residues. Between the trimmed V and J ends, which lost 3 bases and 6 bases, there was a span of 9 bases.

The gene calls are TRBV2 and TRBJ2-7, with 8 bases matching TRBD1. V gave up 0 bases and J gave up 3 bases; unmatched junction bases: 10. This CDR3 comprises 17 residues. CDR1 is SNHLY, CDR2 FYNNEI, per germline. CDR3 in DNA: TGTGCCAGCAGTGAAGCACTTGACAGGGGCGAAAGCTACGAGCAGTACTTC. This encodes CASSEALDRGESYEQYF.

This sequence joins TRBV18 and TRBJ2-7; D unresolved. The ends were cut back, 1 base at V and 2 bases at J, with 6 bases in the middle. CDR1 is KGHSH and CDR2 is LQKENI in the germline V gene. The CDR3 is made up of 13 amino acids. The CDR3 coding sequence is TGTGCCAGCTCACCACGAGCCCCCTACGAGCAGTACTTC. It translates to CASSPRAPYEQYF. Looking up the rest from reference TRBV18 and TRBJ2-7 gives the full variable domain: NAGVMQNPRHLVRRRGQEARLRCSPMKGHSHVYWYRQLPEEGLKFMVYLQKENIIDESGMPKERFSAEFPKEGPSILRIQQVVRGDSAAYFCASSPRAPYEQYFGPGTRLTVT.

The rearrangement links TRBV9 to TRBJ2-2; D is unresolved. The V end was cut by 3 bases, the J end by 9 bases, with 12 bases between. The germline gives CDR1 SGDLS, CDR2 YYNGEE. This CDR3 comprises 13 residues. The CDR3 protein is CASSASFGRELFF. The CDR3 DNA follows: TGTGCCAGCAGCGCTTCATTCGGTCGGGAGCTGTTTTTT.